The entry below describes one TCR beta chain. Per germline, CDR1 MNHEY and CDR2 SVGAGI. CDR3 length equals 15 residues. Trimming removed 6 bases at V and 0 bases at J, with 12 bases between. Amplification of ligated cDNA took four PCR rounds with SP2 and nested alpha and beta constant primers. MiXCR was run by TCRdb on the UMI-ligation and nested PCR reads, yielding one entry per CDR3 protein. Of some 25,000 distinct CDR3 sequences in the sample, about 5.2% were seen once. The source of the sample is a study of naive and memory T cell subsets. An oligonucleotide containing a UMI was ligated to the 3' end of TCR cDNA.

The genes are TRBV6-5 and TRBJ1-3; D remains ambiguous. This TCR was recovered from an adult in good health. Sequencing was carried out using blood. The CDR3 nucleotides read TGTGCCAGCAGCCCCACACCCGACTCTGGAAACACCATATATTTT. This encodes CASSPTPDSGNTIYF.